This TCR beta chain originates from a study of T cells in Graves' hyperthyroidism and ophthalmopathy. Per the germline V gene, CDR1 is SGHKS and CDR2 is YYEKEE (reference sequence). V trimming: 0 bases; J trimming: 8 bases; junction bases outside the gene matches: 14. There are 17 residues in the CDR3. This clonotype showed up many times. TCR beta CDR3 regions were amplified from RNA. A set of HTBI primers served as the primers for a first-round RT-PCR of the TCR CDR3. TCRdb itself ran the multiplex PCR reads through MiXCR, one entry per CDR3 protein. This table has around 520,000 distinct CDR3 sequences, roughly an eighth appearing once.

The receptor comes from a woman under 30 with Graves' hyperthyroidism. The chain uses TRBV5-5 and TRBJ2-3; 8 nucleotides agree with TRBD1. Sequencing used blood. CDR3 nucleotide sequence: TGTGCCAGCAGCTTGGAAGGGACAGGACTACTTATCGCTACGCAGTATTTT. Its protein is CASSLEGTGLLIATQYF.